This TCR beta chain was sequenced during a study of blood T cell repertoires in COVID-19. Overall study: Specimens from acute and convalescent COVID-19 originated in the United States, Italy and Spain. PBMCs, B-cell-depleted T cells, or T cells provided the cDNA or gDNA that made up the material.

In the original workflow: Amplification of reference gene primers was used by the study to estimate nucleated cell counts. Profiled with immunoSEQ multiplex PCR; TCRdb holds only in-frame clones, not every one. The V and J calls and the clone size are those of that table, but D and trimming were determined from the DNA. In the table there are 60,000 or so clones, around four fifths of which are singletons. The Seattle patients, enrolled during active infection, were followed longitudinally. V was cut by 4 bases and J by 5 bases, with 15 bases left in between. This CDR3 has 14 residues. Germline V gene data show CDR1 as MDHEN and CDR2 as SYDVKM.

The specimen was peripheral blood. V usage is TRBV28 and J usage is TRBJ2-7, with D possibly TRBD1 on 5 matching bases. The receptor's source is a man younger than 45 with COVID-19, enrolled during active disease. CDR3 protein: CASSSRTAGHEQYF. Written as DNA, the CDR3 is TGTGCCAGCAGTTCCCGGACGGCAGGGCACGAGCAGTACTTC.